This is a list of T cell receptor beta chains from one sample in a study of blood T cell repertoires in COVID-19. Some clones are missing from TCRdb's copy, which holds only in-frame ones; the method was immunoSEQ multiplex PCR. The sample records approximately 100,000 clones, more than 70% being singletons. The sequenced material came from peripheral blood. Receptor source: a woman aged 25 to 39 with acute or convalescent COVID-19. Each CDR3 is given with its conserved first and last residue.

j_call v_call cdr3_aa
TRBJ2-7 TRBV12-5 CASGSTPSYEQYF
TRBJ2-3 TRBV27 CASSVLPGLVDTQYF
TRBJ1-5 TRBV27 CASSPGQINQPQHF
TRBJ2-2 TRBV29-1 CSVEVPPTGGSRFTGELFF
TRBJ1-2 TRBV5-1 CASSLQVPSNYGYTF
TRBJ1-2 TRBV6-1 CASSEGTGGNGYTF
TRBJ1-2 TRBV7-6 CASSDEQGGGYTF
TRBJ1-5 TRBV4-1 CASSQVGNQPQHF
TRBJ1-2 TRBV4-1 CASTLGLDYGYTF
TRBJ1-5 TRBV29-1 CSVIPGGGNQPQHF
TRBJ1-2 TRBV2 CASSGGGVYGYTF
TRBJ2-2 TRBV5-1 CASSSGGKTGELFF
TRBJ1-2 TRBV4-1 CASSPGQNPNYGYTF
TRBJ2-6 TRBV7-9 CASSLGQLNSAGANVLTF
TRBJ1-3 TRBV20-1 CSASMAGPGNTIYF
TRBJ2-1 TRBV27 CASLSGGADEQFF
TRBJ2-7 TRBV28 CASSAGGFESYEQYF
TRBJ2-1 TRBV5-1 CASSPDSLNEQFF
TRBJ1-1 TRBV5-6 CASSRIRGPLNTEAFF
TRBJ1-4 TRBV4-2 CASSQGDRDAPLFF
TRBJ2-7 TRBV19 CASSGRSPWEQYF
TRBJ2-7 TRBV7-3 CASSLNQGDEQYF
TRBJ1-2 TRBV28 CASSRNRGSPPHYGYTF
TRBJ1-1 TRBV12-3/TRBV12-4 CASSFVESTEAFF
TRBJ1-6 TRBV6-5 CASRVTGGPSPLHF
TRBJ1-5 TRBV2 CASRGDGNQPQHF
TRBJ1-2 TRBV6-6 CASSYSGGNYGYTF
TRBJ2-6 TRBV19 CASSSETGANVLTF
TRBJ1-4 TRBV4-1 CASRETGSNEKLFF
TRBJ2-7 TRBV19 CASSPDGYEQYF
TRBJ2-3 TRBV11-2 CASSLRQGVTDTQYF
TRBJ2-7 TRBV6-1 CASSESFRAYEQYF
TRBJ1-1 TRBV12-5 CAIRVGGPEAFF
TRBJ1-1 TRBV5-1 CASSRGGTENTEAFF
TRBJ2-2 TRBV2 CASRLATGELFF
TRBJ2-5 TRBV2 CASRGLAGQETQYF
TRBJ1-1 TRBV28 CASSLWGRANTEAFF
TRBJ2-7 TRBV11-3 CASSLDYSYEQYF
TRBJ1-6 TRBV2 CASSAIRGSNSPLHF
TRBJ1-5 TRBV7-2 CASSFPGVSNQPQHF
TRBJ1-2 TRBV19 CASSPSTGKRKARWDGYTF
TRBJ1-2 TRBV6-6 CASSPGGSAISLYGYTF
TRBJ2-7 TRBV2 CASSDDRSYEQYF
TRBJ2-7 TRBV19 CASSGPGRGALYEQYF
TRBJ2-1 TRBV3-1/TRBV3-2 CASSLYNEQFF
TRBJ1-1 TRBV5-1 CASSLERVIGTEAFF
TRBJ1-5 TRBV2 CASSGSNQPQHF
TRBJ1-4 TRBV5-1 CASSLGQGSSEKLFF
TRBJ1-2 TRBV29-1 CSVEDVPGSGTTF
TRBJ1-2 TRBV5-6 CASSSSVTPGYGYTF
TRBJ1-6 TRBV18 CASSLWEQGIHNSPLHF
TRBJ2-7 TRBV20-1 CSASGLPSYEQYF